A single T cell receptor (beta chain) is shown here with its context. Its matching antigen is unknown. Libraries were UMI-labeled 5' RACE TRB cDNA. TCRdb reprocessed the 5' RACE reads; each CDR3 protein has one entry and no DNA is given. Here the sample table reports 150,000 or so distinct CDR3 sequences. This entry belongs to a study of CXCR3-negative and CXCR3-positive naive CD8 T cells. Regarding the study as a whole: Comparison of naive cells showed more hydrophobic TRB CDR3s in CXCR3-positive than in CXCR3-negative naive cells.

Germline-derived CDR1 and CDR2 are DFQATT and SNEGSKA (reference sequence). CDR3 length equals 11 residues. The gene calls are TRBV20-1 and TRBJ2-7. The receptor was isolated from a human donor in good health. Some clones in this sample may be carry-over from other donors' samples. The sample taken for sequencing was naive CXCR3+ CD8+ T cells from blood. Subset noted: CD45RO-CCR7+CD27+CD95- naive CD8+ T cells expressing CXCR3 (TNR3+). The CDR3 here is CSASLSYEQYF.